This T cell receptor beta chain appears in the sequencing data of a study of graft-versus-host responses after intestinal transplantation. Study-wide background: Transplantation in recipients was multivisceral, liver-intestinal, or isolated intestinal.

Points on this clone: Antigen specificity is unknown.

Sequencing was performed with immunoSEQ multiplex PCR; in TCRdb, only in-frame clones are kept and a portion is missing. The table shows about 120,000 clones, with roughly 95% occurring only once. This clonotype originated in a human donor who received an intestinal transplant. The sequencing used unstimulated CD8+ T cells sorted from spleen or lymph node cells, collected before intestinal transplant.

The CDR3 loop reads CAWSAGVYGYTF. DNA for the CDR3: TGTGCCTGGAGTGCCGGGGTTTATGGCTACACCTTC. The V call is TRBV30, the J call TRBJ1-2; no definite D call. Germline V lookup: CDR1 GTSNPN, CDR2 SVGIG (reference sequence). Trimming removed 1 base at V and 5 bases at J, with 8 bases between. The CDR3 has 12 residues. Variable domain in full (rest from reference TRBV30 and TRBJ1-2): SQTIHQWPATLVQPVGSPLSLECTVEGTSNPNLYWYRQAAGRGLQLLFYSVGIGQISSEVPQNLSASRPQDRQFILSSKKLLLSDSGFYLCAWSAGVYGYTFGSGTRLTVV.